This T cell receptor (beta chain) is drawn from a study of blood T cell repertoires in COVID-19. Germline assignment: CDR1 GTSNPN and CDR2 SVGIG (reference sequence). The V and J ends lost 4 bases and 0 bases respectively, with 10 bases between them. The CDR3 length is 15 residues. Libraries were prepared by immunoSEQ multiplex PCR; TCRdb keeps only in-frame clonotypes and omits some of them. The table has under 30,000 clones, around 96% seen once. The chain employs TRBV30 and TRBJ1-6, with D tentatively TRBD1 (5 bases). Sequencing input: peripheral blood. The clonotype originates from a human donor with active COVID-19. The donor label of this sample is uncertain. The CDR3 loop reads CAWTTASSYNSPLHF. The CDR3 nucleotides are TGTGCCTGGACGACAGCCAGCTCCTATAATTCACCCCTCCACTTT.